This T cell receptor (beta chain) was recorded in a study of T-cell reconstitution after alpha-beta-depleted transplantation in children. V shed 7 bases and J shed 0 bases, with 21 bases lying between them. The CDR3 is 17 amino acids. During its preparation, the TCRbeta library received unique molecular identifiers. TCRdb used MiXCR to reprocess the PCR reads, holding one entry per CDR3 protein. The data contain 190,000 or so distinct CDR3 sequences, approximately 6.6% of them singletons. In this sample, this clonotype turned up many times. This TCR was recovered from a human donor who donated a stem cell graft to a child with Wiskott-Aldrich syndrome. The rearrangement joins TRBV12-3 or TRBV12-4 to TRBJ1-1; D remains unclear. The sample consisted of PBMCs from the stem cell graft donor, taken from the stem cell graft. CDR3: CASITFAASGVNTEAFF. DNA of the CDR3: TGTGCCAGCATTACCTTCGCGGCATCCGGAGTGAACACTGAAGCTTTCTTT.